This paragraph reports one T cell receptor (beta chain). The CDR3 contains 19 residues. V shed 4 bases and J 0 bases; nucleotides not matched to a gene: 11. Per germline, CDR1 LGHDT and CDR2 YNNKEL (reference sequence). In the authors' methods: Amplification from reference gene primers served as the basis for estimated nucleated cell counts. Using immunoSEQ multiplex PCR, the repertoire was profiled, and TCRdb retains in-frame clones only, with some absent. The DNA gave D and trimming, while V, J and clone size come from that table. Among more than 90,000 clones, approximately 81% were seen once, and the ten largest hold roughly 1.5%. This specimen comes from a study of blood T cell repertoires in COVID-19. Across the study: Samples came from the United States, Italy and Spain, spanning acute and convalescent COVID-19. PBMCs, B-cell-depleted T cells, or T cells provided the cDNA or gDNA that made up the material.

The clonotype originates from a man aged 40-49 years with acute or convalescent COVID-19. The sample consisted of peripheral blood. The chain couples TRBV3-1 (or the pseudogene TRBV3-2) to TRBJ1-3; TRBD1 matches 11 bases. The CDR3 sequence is CASSPRTGGGESSGNTIYF. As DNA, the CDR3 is TGTGCCAGCAGCCCTAGGACAGGGGGCGGTGAGAGCTCTGGAAACACCATATATTTT.